This T cell receptor beta chain is from a study of regulatory T cells in long-lasting Graves disease. General study results and limits: Samples came from peripheral blood alone, without thyroid tissue. Favoring TRBV28, TRBJ1-2 and TRBJ2-5 was a feature seen in persistent disease.

The CDR3 has 14 residues. Looked up from germline, CDR1 is SGDLS and CDR2 is YYNGEE. V was pared by 2 bases and J by 5 bases, with 13 bases between. Ten or more counts support this clonotype. The antigen remains undetermined. The time point denotes: newly diagnosed GD, antithyroid drugs for less than 3 months. PBMC RNA was the source of the TCR library. Assembly of TCR beta libraries relied on iRepertoire HTBI primers together with Arm-PCR of CDR3 regions. TCRdb reprocessed the multiplex PCR reads via MiXCR and lists one record per CDR3 protein. The repertoire holds under 800,000 distinct CDR3 sequences, with roughly 15% as singletons. These data were also filed under a second study, of T cells in Graves' hyperthyroidism and ophthalmopathy. According to that study: A lack of ophthalmopathy progression within 18 months defined stable Graves' hyperthyroidism.

The sequence was collected from a woman in her thirties with Graves disease. Sequencing was performed on peripheral blood mononuclear cells (PBMCs), taken at new diagnosis, from a patient treated with antithyroid drugs. The chain is built from TRBV9 and TRBJ1-1, with D tentatively TRBD1 (6 bases). DNA of the CDR3: TGTGCCAGCAGCGTCTCAGGGGTATCGACTGAAGCTTTCTTT. Translation gives CASSVSGVSTEAFF.